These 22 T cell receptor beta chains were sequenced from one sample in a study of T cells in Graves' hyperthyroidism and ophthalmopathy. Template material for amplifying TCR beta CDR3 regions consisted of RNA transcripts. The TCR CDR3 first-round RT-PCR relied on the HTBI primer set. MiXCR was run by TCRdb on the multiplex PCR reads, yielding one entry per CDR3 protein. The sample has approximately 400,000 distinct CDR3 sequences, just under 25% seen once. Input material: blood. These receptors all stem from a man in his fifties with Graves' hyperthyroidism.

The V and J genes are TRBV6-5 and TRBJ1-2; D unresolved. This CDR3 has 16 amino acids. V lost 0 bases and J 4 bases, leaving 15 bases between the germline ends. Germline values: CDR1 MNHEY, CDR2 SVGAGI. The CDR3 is CASSYSSGERTYGYTF. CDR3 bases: TGTGCCAGCAGTTACTCGAGCGGGGAGAGGACCTATGGCTACACCTTC.

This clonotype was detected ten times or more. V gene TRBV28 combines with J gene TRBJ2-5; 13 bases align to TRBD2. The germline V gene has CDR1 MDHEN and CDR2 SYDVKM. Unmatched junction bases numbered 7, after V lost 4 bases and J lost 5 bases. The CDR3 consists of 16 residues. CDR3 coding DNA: TGTGCCAGCAGTTCTTTGGGACTAGCGGGAAGGGAGACCCAGTACTTC. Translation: CASSSLGLAGRETQYF.

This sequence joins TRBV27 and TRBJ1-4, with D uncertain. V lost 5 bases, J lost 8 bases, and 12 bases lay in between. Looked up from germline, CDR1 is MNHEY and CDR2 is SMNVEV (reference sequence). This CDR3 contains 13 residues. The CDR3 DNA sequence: TGTGCCAGCAGTCTTGGTCCCCTCGAAAAACTGTTTTTT. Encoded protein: CASSLGPLEKLFF.

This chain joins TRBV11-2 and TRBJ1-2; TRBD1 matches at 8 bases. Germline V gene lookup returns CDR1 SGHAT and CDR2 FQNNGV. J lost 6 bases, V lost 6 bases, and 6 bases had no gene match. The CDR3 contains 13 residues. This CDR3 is CASRPAGGNGYTF. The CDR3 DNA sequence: TGTGCCAGCAGGCCGGCAGGGGGCAATGGCTACACCTTC.

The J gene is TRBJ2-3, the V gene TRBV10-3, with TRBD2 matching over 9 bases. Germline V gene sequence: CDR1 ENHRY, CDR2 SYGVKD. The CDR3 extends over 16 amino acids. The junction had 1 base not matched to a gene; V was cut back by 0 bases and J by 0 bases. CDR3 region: CAISESTSGSTDTQYF. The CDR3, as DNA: TGTGCCATCAGTGAGTCAACTAGCGGGAGCACAGATACGCAGTATTTT.

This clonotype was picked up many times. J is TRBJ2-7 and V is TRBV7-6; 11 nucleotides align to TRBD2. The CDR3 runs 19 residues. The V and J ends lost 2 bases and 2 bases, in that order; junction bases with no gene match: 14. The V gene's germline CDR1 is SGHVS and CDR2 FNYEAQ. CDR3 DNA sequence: TGTGCCAGCAGCTTAACTACACCGCCGGGACTAGCGGAGGCCTACGAGCAGTACTTC. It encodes CASSLTTPPGLAEAYEQYF.

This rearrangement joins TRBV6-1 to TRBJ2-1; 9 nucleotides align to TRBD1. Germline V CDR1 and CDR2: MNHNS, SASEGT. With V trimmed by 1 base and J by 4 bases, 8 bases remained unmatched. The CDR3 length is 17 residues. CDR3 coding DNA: TGTGCCAGCAGTGAAGAGAAGACAGGGGGGATATACAATGAGCAGTTCTTC. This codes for CASSEEKTGGIYNEQFF.

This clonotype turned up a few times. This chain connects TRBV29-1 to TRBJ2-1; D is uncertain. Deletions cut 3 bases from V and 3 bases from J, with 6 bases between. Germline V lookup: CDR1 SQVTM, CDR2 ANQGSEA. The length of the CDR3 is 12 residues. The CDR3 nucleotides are TGCAGCGTTGAGAGGAACTACAATGAGCAGTTCTTC. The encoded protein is CSVERNYNEQFF.

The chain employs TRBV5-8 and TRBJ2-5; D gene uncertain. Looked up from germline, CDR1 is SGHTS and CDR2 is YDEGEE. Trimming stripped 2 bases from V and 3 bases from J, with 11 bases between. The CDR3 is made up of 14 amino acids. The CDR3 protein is CASSLGRNKETQYF. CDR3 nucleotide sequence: TGTGCCAGCAGCTTAGGAAGAAATAAAGAGACCCAGTACTTC.

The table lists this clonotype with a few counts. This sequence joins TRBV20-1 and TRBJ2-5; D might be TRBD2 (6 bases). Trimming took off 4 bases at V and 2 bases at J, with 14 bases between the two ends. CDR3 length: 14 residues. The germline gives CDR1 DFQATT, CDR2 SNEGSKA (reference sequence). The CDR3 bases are TGCAGTGCTAACCCGCTTGGGGGGCAAGAGACCCAGTACTTC. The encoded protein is CSANPLGGQETQYF.

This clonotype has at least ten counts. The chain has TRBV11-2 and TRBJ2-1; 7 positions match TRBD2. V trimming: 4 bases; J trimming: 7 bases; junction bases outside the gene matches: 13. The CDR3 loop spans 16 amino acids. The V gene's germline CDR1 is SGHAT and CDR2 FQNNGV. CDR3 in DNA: TGTGCCAGCAGCTCGGGGACTACGCGGGAGACAAATGAGCAGTTCTTC. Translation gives CASSSGTTRETNEQFF.

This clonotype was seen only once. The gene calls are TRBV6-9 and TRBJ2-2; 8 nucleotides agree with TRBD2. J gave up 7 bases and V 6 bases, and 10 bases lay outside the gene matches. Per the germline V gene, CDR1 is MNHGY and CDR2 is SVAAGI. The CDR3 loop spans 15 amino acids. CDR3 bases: TGTGCCAGCAGAAGCCCCGGGACTAGTGTCGGGGAGCTGTTTTTT. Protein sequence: CASRSPGTSVGELFF.

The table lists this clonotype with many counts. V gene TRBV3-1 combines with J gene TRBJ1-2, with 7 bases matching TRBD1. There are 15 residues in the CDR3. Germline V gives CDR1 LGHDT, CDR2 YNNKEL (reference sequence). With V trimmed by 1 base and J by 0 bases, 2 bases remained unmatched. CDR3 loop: CASSQGTGANYGYTF. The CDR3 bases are TGTGCCAGCAGCCAAGGTACAGGGGCTAACTATGGCTACACCTTC.

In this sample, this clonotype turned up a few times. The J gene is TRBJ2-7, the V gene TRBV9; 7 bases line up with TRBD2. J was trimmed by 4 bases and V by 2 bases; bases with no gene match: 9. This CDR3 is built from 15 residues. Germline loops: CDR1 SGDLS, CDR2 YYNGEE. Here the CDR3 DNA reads TGTGCCAGCAGCGTCGACCCCCCAGCGGGGTACGAGCAGTACTTC. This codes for CASSVDPPAGYEQYF.

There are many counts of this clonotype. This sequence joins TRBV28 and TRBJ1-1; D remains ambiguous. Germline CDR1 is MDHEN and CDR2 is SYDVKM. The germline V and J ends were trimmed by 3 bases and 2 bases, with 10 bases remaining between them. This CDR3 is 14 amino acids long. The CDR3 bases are TGTGCCAGCAGTTTGATTGGCACCAACACTGAAGCTTTCTTT. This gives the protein CASSLIGTNTEAFF.

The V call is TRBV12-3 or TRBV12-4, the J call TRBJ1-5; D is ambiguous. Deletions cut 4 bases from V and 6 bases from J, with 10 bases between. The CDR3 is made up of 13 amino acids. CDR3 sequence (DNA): TGTGCCAGCAGTTCGGGGTGGGGTCAGCCCCAGCATTTT. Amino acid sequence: CASSSGWGQPQHF.

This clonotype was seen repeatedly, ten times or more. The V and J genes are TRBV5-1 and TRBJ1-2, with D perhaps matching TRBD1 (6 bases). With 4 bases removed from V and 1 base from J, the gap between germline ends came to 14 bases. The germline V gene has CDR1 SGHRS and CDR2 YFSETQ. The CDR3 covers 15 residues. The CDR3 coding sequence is TGCGCCAGCAGCCCAAATACAGGGCTTAACTATGGCTACACCTTC. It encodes CASSPNTGLNYGYTF.

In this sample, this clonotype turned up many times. CDR3 nucleotides: TGTGCCAGCAGCCCGCGGGGGAAAAACACTGAAGCTTTCTTT. Protein product: CASSPRGKNTEAFF. The rearrangement uses TRBV3-1 and TRBJ1-1; D might be TRBD1 (5 bases). The V end lost 4 bases, the J end lost 2 bases, and 11 bases lay between the germline ends. Germline V gene lookup returns CDR1 LGHDT and CDR2 YNNKEL (reference sequence). The CDR3 is 14 residues long.

CDR3 sequence: CSARVPLRGNTIYF. The CDR3, as DNA: TGCAGTGCTAGAGTTCCCCTAAGGGGAAACACCATATATTTT. The gene calls are TRBV20-1 and TRBJ1-3; D not certain. The CDR3 runs 14 residues. CDR1 and CDR2 (germline): DFQATT, SNEGSKA (reference sequence). Trimming pared 1 base from V and 4 bases from J, leaving 11 bases between.

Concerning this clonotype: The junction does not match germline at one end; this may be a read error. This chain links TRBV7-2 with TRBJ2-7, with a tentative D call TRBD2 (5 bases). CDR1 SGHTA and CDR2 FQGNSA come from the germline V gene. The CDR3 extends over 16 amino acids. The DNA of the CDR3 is TGCGCCAGCAGCTTGAAAACCGGGGTTGTGGTCTACGAGCAGTACTTC. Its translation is CASSLKTGVVVYEQYF.

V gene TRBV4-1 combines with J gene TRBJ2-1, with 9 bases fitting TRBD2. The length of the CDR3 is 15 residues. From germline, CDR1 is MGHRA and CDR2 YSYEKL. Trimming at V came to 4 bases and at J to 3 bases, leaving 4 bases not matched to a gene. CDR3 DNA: TGCGCCAGCAGCCCTCCTAGCGGGGTCTACAATGAGCAGTTCTTC. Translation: CASSPPSGVYNEQFF.

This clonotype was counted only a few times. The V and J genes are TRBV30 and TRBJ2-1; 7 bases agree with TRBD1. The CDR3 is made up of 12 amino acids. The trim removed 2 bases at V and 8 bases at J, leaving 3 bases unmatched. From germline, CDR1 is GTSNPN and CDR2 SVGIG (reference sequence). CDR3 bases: TGTGCCTGGAGTAGACAGGGTCATGAGCAGTTCTTC. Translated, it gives CAWSRQGHEQFF.